The next 3 T cell receptor beta chains were all read from a single sample in a study of blood T cells in healthy people across ages. Combining a sample-barcoded 5' primer with a J-beta primer mix, a second PCR ran for 7 to 11 cycles. TCRdb re-called the 5' RACE reads with MiXCR, one entry per CDR3 protein. The sample includes 1.8 million or so distinct CDR3 sequences, approximately 40% seen only once; the top ten take about 23%. Input material: blood. These receptor sequences come from a human donor in good health.

This clonotype was recorded a few times. CDR3 DNA: TGCGCCAGCAGCTTGCGAGGAGTGGACGAGCAGTACTTC. Protein: CASSLRGVDEQYF. The V gene is TRBV5-1, the J gene TRBJ2-4, with D uncertain. With the DNA end fitting TRBJ2-7 better, the J assignment may be wrong. The CDR3 runs 13 residues. CDR1 and CDR2 (germline): SGHRS, YFSETQ.

This clonotype came up once. CDR3 sequence: CAWSVHTIGTEAFF. The CDR3 bases are TGTGCCTGGAGTGTACACACTATTGGGACTGAAGCTTTCTTT. The chain links TRBV30 to TRBJ1-1; D is ambiguous. Germline V gives CDR1 GTSNPN, CDR2 SVGIG (reference sequence). The CDR3 runs to 14 residues. V dropped 0 bases and J dropped 5 bases, with 13 bases sitting between them.

This clonotype was seen only a few times. This chain links TRBV4-3 with TRBJ2-3; weak D call: TRBD1 (6 bases). V was cut by 2 bases and J by 6 bases, with 15 bases left in between. Germline CDR1 LGHNA, CDR2 YSLEER. The CDR3 spans 15 residues. The CDR3 nucleotides read TGCGCCAGCAGCCAATTAGTCCAGGGGACCGATACGCAGTATTTT. Translated: CASSQLVQGTDTQYF.